This T cell receptor beta chain was captured by sequencing in a study of blood T cell repertoires in COVID-19. As for the study in general: The origin of the acute and convalescent COVID-19 samples was the United States, Italy and Spain. The analysed material was cDNA or gDNA that came from T cells, B-cell-depleted T cells, or PBMCs.

Germline lookup yields CDR1 LGHNT and CDR2 FRNRAP. This CDR3 comprises 16 residues. V shed 5 bases, J shed 4 bases, and the junction held 7 bases outside the gene matches. Only in-frame clones appear in the TCRdb table, and some are missing; sequencing was by immunoSEQ multiplex PCR. The sample has around 150,000 clones, approximately 84% seen once. The chain joins TRBV12-5 to TRBJ2-6, with 8 bases aligning to TRBD1. The sequence came from a woman over 75 with acute or convalescent COVID-19. The sequenced material came from peripheral blood. The CDR3 here is CASGTPTGAGANVLTF. The CDR3 coding sequence is TGTGCTAGTGGTACACCGACAGGGGCCGGGGCCAACGTCCTGACTTTC.